The 17 T cell receptor beta chains listed next were all sequenced from one sample in a study of spatial heterogeneity in lung cancer. Study results and limitations: Expanded alpha and beta TCR counts within tumors tracked tumor mutation counts.

The antigens for these receptors are not known. Time point of the sample: sample taken at primary tumor resection. TCRdb called the 5' RACE reads again in MiXCR, with one record for every CDR3 protein. The profile shows over 10,000 distinct CDR3 sequences, roughly 5.5% of them singletons. Sample: lung tumor tissue, taken at surgery. These receptors were obtained from a male donor with early-stage non-small cell lung cancer.

Worth noting for this clonotype: A single base separates this from a much larger clone, so it may be a read error. This beta chain is off target for a library built for alpha chains, so its abundance means little. The chain uses TRBV6-2 or TRBV6-3 and TRBJ2-1, with D perhaps TRBD1 or TRBD2 (5 bases each). Trimming removed 8 bases at V and 8 bases at J, with 16 bases between. CDR3 length equals 13 residues. Germline CDR1 MNHEY, CDR2 SVGEGT. CDR3 DNA: TGTGCCAGCGCCAAGGGGAGTACTGATGAGCAGTTCTTC. The encoded protein is CASAKGSTDEQFF.

About this clonotype: A library made for alpha chains picked up this beta chain off target, so its size means little. The chain is built from TRBV7-9 and TRBJ2-1, with TRBD1 matching over 7 bases. The V gene's germline CDR1 is SEHNR and CDR2 FQNEAQ (reference sequence). V shed 3 bases, J shed 8 bases, and the junction held 13 bases outside the gene matches. The CDR3 extends over 16 amino acids. In nucleotides, the CDR3 is TGTGCCAGCAGCTTTACCGGGACAGCAGAAAGGGATGAGCAGTTCTTC. It is translated as CASSFTGTAERDEQFF.

In its sample, this clonotype was seen many times. Found in a library prepared for alpha chains, this beta chain is an off-target read, and its abundance has little meaning. The chain links TRBV2 to TRBJ1-1; a possible D gene is TRBD1 (5 bases). There are 14 residues in the CDR3. Germline V gene data show CDR1 as SNHLY and CDR2 as FYNNEI. V gave up 6 bases and J gave up 4 bases, with 15 bases separating them. The CDR3 DNA reads TGTGCCAGCAGCGGAGGGCAGAGGGGCACTGAAGCTTTCTTT. This sequence encodes CASSGGQRGTEAFF.

The sample holds many counts of this clonotype. This beta chain appears as a stray read in a library generated for alpha chains; its size is not informative. In nucleotides, the CDR3 is TGTGCCAGCACGAATTGGGGCGAGGGATCACCCCTCCACTTT. Translating gives CASTNWGEGSPLHF. J is TRBJ1-6 and V is TRBV2, with a weak D call TRBD1 (5 bases). The CDR3 sequence is 14 residues long. V lost 7 bases, J lost 10 bases, and 17 bases lay in between. The V gene's germline CDR1 is SNHLY and CDR2 FYNNEI. The full variable domain, rest sourced from reference TRBV2 and TRBJ1-6, is EPEVTQTPSHQVTQMGQEVILRCVPISNHLYFYWYRQILGQKVEFLVSFYNNEISEKSEIFDDQFSVERPDGSNFTLKIRSTKLEDSAMYFCASTNWGEGSPLHFGNGTRLTVT.

In its sample, this clonotype was seen a few times. This beta chain turned up in a library designed for alpha chains; as an off-target read, its abundance says little. The rearrangement joins TRBV7-9 to TRBJ1-2; D is uncertain. The length of the CDR3 is 13 residues. CDR1 is SEHNR, CDR2 FQNEAQ, per germline (reference sequence). Trimming removed 5 bases at V and 8 bases at J, with 15 bases between. The CDR3 sequence: CASSPGLKSGYTF. CDR3 nucleotides: TGTGCCAGCAGCCCCGGCCTCAAGAGCGGCTACACCTTC.

This clonotype has at least ten counts. Little can be read into the size of this beta chain, an off-target read in a library designed for alpha chains. The V and J genes are TRBV24-1 and TRBJ2-3; no definite D call. Trimming cost V 5 bases and J 4 bases, with 9 bases left between them. The CDR3 contains 13 residues. Germline loops: CDR1 KGHDR, CDR2 SFDVKD. DNA for the CDR3: TGTGCCACCAGTGCTCATAGGCCAGATACGCAGTATTTT. This sequence encodes CATSAHRPDTQYF.

This clonotype was found a few times. Because the library targeted alpha chains, this beta chain is an off-target read whose size means little. The chain joins TRBV5-1 to TRBJ2-3; D not resolved. CDR3 length equals 13 residues. Trimming pared 2 bases from V and 0 bases from J, leaving 4 bases between. Germline loops: CDR1 SGHRS, CDR2 YFSETQ. The CDR3 is CASSLGSTDTQYF. The CDR3 coding sequence is TGCGCCAGCAGCTTAGGGAGCACAGATACGCAGTATTTT.

Notes on this clonotype: The library was prepared for alpha chains; this beta chain is a stray read, so its frequency means little. This chain joins TRBV5-4 and TRBJ2-3; 11 nucleotides align to TRBD2. V was pared by 4 bases and J by 3 bases, with 4 bases of the junction left unmatched. This CDR3 is built from 15 residues. The V gene's germline CDR1 is SGHNT and CDR2 YYREEE (reference sequence). CDR3 sequence reads: CASSIRLAGTDTQYF. The CDR3, as DNA: TGTGCCAGCAGCATTCGACTAGCGGGAACAGATACGCAGTATTTT.

This clonotype came up many times. The library was built for alpha chains, so this beta chain is an off-target read and its size means little. V is TRBV9 and J is TRBJ1-1, with TRBD1 identical over 7 bases. In germline, CDR1 is SGDLS, CDR2 YYNGEE. The trim removed 4 bases at V and 5 bases at J, leaving 5 bases unmatched. The CDR3 extends over 13 amino acids. This chain's CDR3 is CASSLNRGTEAFF. The CDR3 DNA reads as TGTGCCAGCAGCCTTAACAGGGGAACTGAAGCTTTCTTT.

Ten or more counts support this clonotype. This beta chain is a stray sequence in a library constructed for alpha chains; its clone size is not meaningful. The V call is TRBV4-3, the J call TRBJ2-7; 8 positions agree with TRBD2. The CDR3 loop spans 18 amino acids. The germline gives CDR1 LGHNA, CDR2 YSLEER. The V and J ends lost 0 bases and 0 bases, in that order; junction bases with no gene match: 10. The chain's CDR3 is CASSQDGSLAGNSYEQYF. CDR3 in DNA: TGCGCCAGCAGCCAAGATGGGAGCCTAGCGGGTAACTCCTACGAGCAGTACTTC.

Turning to this clonotype: For a library built for alpha chains, this beta chain is a stray read; little rests on its size. The CDR3 spells CASSYSGNYEQYF. The CDR3 DNA is TGTGCCAGCAGTTACTCGGGAAACTACGAGCAGTACTTC. V and J are TRBV6-6 and TRBJ2-7; D unclear. V lost 0 bases, J lost 3 bases, and 6 bases lay in between. This CDR3 comprises 13 residues. Germline-derived CDR1 and CDR2 are MNHNY and SVGAGI (reference sequence).

This clonotype was counted at least ten times. Being off target in a library aimed at alpha chains, this beta chain has a size of little meaning. This chain uses TRBV24-1 with TRBJ2-1, with 7 bases matching TRBD2. V trimming: 9 bases; J trimming: 2 bases; junction bases outside the gene matches: 9. This CDR3 contains 15 residues. CDR1 is KGHDR, CDR2 SFDVKD, per germline. CDR3 DNA: TGTGCCACCGGGCCACAACGGGGGGCCTACAATGAGCAGTTCTTC. Encoded protein: CATGPQRGAYNEQFF.

This clonotype was recorded at least ten times. Since it is a stray read in a library aimed at alpha chains, this beta chain has a size that is not meaningful. The chain carries TRBV5-5 and TRBJ2-5; D gene unclear. The germline V and J ends were trimmed by 0 bases and 2 bases, with 11 bases remaining between them. This CDR3 has 15 residues. The germline V gene encodes CDR1 SGHKS and CDR2 YYEKEE (reference sequence). The chain's CDR3 is CASSLGGSRQETQYF. CDR3 nucleotides: TGTGCCAGCAGCTTGGGGGGAAGTAGGCAAGAGACCCAGTACTTC.

On this clonotype: A much larger clone lies a single base off, so this may be a read error. Given the absence of the conserved phenylalanine or tryptophan at the CDR3 end, a read error is likely. This beta chain came through as a stray read in a library set up for alpha chains, and its size says little. V usage is TRBV7-9 and J usage is TRBJ2-7; D is possibly TRBD1 (5 bases). CDR1 and CDR2 from the germline V gene are SEHNR and FQNEAQ (reference sequence). Trimming removed 3 bases at V and 2 bases at J, with 14 bases between. The CDR3 totals 15 residues. CDR3 protein: CASSLGSGKTYEQYL. CDR3 nucleotide sequence: TGTGCCAGCAGCTTGGGGTCAGGGAAAACCTACGAGCAGTACTTA.

This clonotype was observed at least ten times. The library was prepared for alpha chains; this beta chain is a stray read, so its frequency means little. V gene TRBV20-1 combines with J gene TRBJ1-3; 7 nucleotides line up with TRBD1. The V gene's germline CDR1 is DFQATT and CDR2 SNEGSKA (reference sequence). Trimming cost V 1 base and J 4 bases; bases outside gene matches: 4. The CDR3 runs to 14 residues. As DNA, the CDR3 is TGCAGTGCTAGAGTAGGGGGCTCGGGAAACACCATATATTTT. As protein: CSARVGGSGNTIYF.

This clonotype was recorded many times. For a library built for alpha chains, this beta chain is a stray read; little rests on its size. This chain joins TRBV20-1 and TRBJ2-1, with 8 nucleotides matching TRBD2. Germline CDR1 is DFQATT and CDR2 is SNEGSKA (reference sequence). The CDR3 extends over 14 amino acids. The V and J ends lost 2 bases and 7 bases, in that order; junction bases with no gene match: 7. In DNA form, the CDR3 reads TGCAGTGCTAGACTTAGCGGGACAAATAATGAGCAGTTCTTC. Translation gives CSARLSGTNNEQFF.

In its sample, this clonotype was seen a few times. A library made for alpha chains picked up this beta chain off target, so its size means little. V is TRBV5-1 and J is TRBJ2-1; the match to TRBD2 covers 7 bases. Unmatched junction bases numbered 4, after V lost 4 bases and J lost 0 bases. Germline CDR1 SGHRS, CDR2 YFSETQ. The CDR3 contains 15 residues. The CDR3 nucleotides read TGCGCCAGCAGCCCGCGGGGGTCCTCCTACAATGAGCAGTTCTTC. Its translation is CASSPRGSSYNEQFF.